This passage covers 7 T cell receptor beta chains from one sample sequenced in a study of blood T cell repertoires in COVID-19 (TCRdb year 2020). The library was built by means of the immunoSEQ multiplex PCR assay. TCRdb provides this immuneACCESS table in a form limited to in-frame rearrangements. Some clones are lacking; in checked studies, under half of them reflect an unresolved V gene, and why the rest are absent is not known. The sample table contains about 180,000 clones; only one count was recorded for approximately 90% of them. The biggest ten clones account for 4% of the sample. The sample was peripheral blood. These receptors originate from a woman in her twenties or thirties with acute or convalescent COVID-19.

The gene calls are TRBV7-9 and TRBJ1-2, with D perhaps matching TRBD1 (6 bases). The CDR3 has 14 residues. CDR1 SEHNR and CDR2 FQNEAQ come from the germline V gene (reference sequence). The germline V and J ends were trimmed by 1 base and 4 bases, with 10 bases remaining between them. DNA for the CDR3: TGTGCCAGCAGCTTAGACAGGGAGGGCTATGGCTACACCTTC. It codes for CASSLDREGYGYTF.

The rearrangement uses TRBV7-2 and TRBJ1-6; tentatively, D is TRBD1 (5 bases). Germline V gene lookup returns CDR1 SGHTA and CDR2 FQGNSA. This CDR3 is built from 14 residues. Trimming removed 2 bases from V and 3 bases from J, with 5 bases in between. The CDR3 nucleotides are TGTGCCAGCAGCTTACAGGGCTATAATTCACCCCTCCACTTT. Amino acids: CASSLQGYNSPLHF.

This chain uses TRBV5-5 with TRBJ1-2, with 7 positions matching TRBD1. Germline V gives CDR1 SGHKS, CDR2 YYEKEE (reference sequence). V was clipped by 4 bases and J by 0 bases; unmatched bases: 9. This CDR3 comprises 16 residues. CDR3 protein: CASSITVGTANYGYTF. Here the CDR3 DNA reads TGTGCCAGCAGCATAACCGTGGGGACAGCTAACTATGGCTACACCTTC.

A few counts support this clone. This chain links TRBV7-6 with TRBJ2-7; 9 bases agree with TRBD2. The CDR3 length is 15 residues. CDR1 is SGHVS and CDR2 is FNYEAQ in the germline V gene. V was clipped by 5 bases and J by 2 bases; unmatched bases: 7. CDR3 in amino acids: CASSPSGIQTYEQYF. Here the CDR3 DNA reads TGTGCCAGCAGCCCTAGCGGGATCCAAACCTACGAGCAGTACTTC.

The chain employs TRBV5-1 and TRBJ2-7; 7 nucleotides match TRBD2. CDR1 and CDR2 (germline): SGHRS, YFSETQ. Trimming cost V 5 bases and J 11 bases; bases outside gene matches: 16. The CDR3 is 14 residues long. CDR3 nucleotides: TGCGCCAGCAGATATCTCGAGGGAGGGCCTTTGAAGTACTTC. Translation gives CASRYLEGGPLKYF.

This clone was detected only once. In DNA form, the CDR3 reads TGCGCCAGCACCCCAGGACAGGAGTATGGCTACACCTTC. Translated, it gives CASTPGQEYGYTF. The J gene is TRBJ1-2, the V gene TRBV5-1; the match to TRBD1 covers 7 bases. V gave up 6 bases and J gave up 5 bases; unmatched junction bases: 7. The V gene's germline CDR1 is SGHRS and CDR2 YFSETQ. This CDR3 comprises 13 residues. Full variable domain (outside the CDR3, taken from reference TRBV5-1 and TRBJ1-2): KAGVTQTPRYLIKTRGQQVTLSCSPISGHRSVSWYQQTPGQGLQFLFEYFSETQRNKGNFPGRFSGRQFSNSRSEMNVSTLELGDSALYLCASTPGQEYGYTFGSGTRLTVV.

This clone was recorded only once. The rearrangement joins TRBV6-2 or TRBV6-3 to TRBJ1-3, with D possibly matching TRBD1 (6 bases). The CDR3 runs 15 residues. Deletions cut 0 bases from V and 8 bases from J, with 14 bases between. Germline assignment: CDR1 MNHEY and CDR2 SVGEGT. The CDR3 sequence: CASSYSAGDTDTIYF. The DNA for the CDR3 is TGTGCCAGCAGTTACTCTGCAGGGGATACGGACACCATATATTTT.